The 25 T cell receptor beta chains below come from one sample, sequenced in a study of neoadjuvant nivolumab and ipilimumab in lung cancer. The repertoire was sequenced with immunoSEQ multiplex PCR; TCRdb's copy has only in-frame clones and lacks some. The data show tens of thousands of clones, nearly 90% seen once. Sequenced here: peripheral blood, sampled before neoadjuvant nivolumab, alone or with ipilimumab. These TCRs come from an adult with non-small cell lung cancer.

This sequence joins TRBV7-6 and TRBJ2-7, with D tentatively TRBD1 (6 bases). CDR1 SGHVS and CDR2 FNYEAQ come from the germline V gene. The ends were cut back, 0 bases at V and 4 bases at J, with 13 bases in the middle. The CDR3 is made up of 15 amino acids. The CDR3 region is CASSLALGQGYEQYF. The CDR3 region has the DNA TGTGCCAGCAGCTTAGCTCTAGGGCAGGGGTACGAGCAGTACTTC.

The chain is built from TRBV18 and TRBJ1-5; D is ambiguous. The V end was cut by 4 bases, the J end by 4 bases, with 11 bases between. This CDR3 region has 14 residues. Germline V gives CDR1 KGHSH, CDR2 LQKENI. The CDR3, as DNA: TGTGCCAGCTCACAGGGTGTAGGGAATCAGCCCCAGCATTTT. Translated: CASSQGVGNQPQHF.

The chain combines TRBV6-5 with TRBJ2-2; 10 bases line up with TRBD1. With 7 bases clipped from V and 5 bases from J, the junction kept 7 bases outside the gene matches. Germline CDR1 reads MNHEY; CDR2 reads SVGAGI. CDR3 length: 15 residues. The CDR3 DNA sequence: TGTGCCAGCAAGACAGGGGGCGAGGGGACCGGGGAGCTGTTTTTT. It yields the protein CASKTGGEGTGELFF.

The V call is TRBV15, the J call TRBJ2-3; D is unresolved. CDR3 length: 11 residues. The germline gives CDR1 LNHNV, CDR2 YYDKDF (reference sequence). Between the trimmed V and J ends, which lost 7 bases and 4 bases, there was a span of 6 bases. CDR3 bases: TGTGCCACCAAGTACGCAGATACGCAGTATTTT. It encodes CATKYADTQYF.

The chain employs TRBV7-7 and TRBJ2-5; perhaps TRBD1 as D (6 bases). V lost 5 bases and J lost 5, with 18 bases in between. CDR1 is SSHAT and CDR2 is FNYEAQ in the germline V gene (reference sequence). This CDR3 spans 15 amino acids. The CDR3 is CASSLGQGIRETQYF. DNA of the CDR3: TGTGCCAGCAGCCTGGGGCAGGGGATAAGGGAGACCCAGTACTTC.

V gene TRBV7-8 combines with J gene TRBJ1-2, with 8 bases lining up with TRBD1. CDR1 SGHVS and CDR2 FQNEAQ come from the germline V gene. CDR3 length: 15 amino acids. The ends lost 7 bases at V and 6 bases at J; junction bases unmatched: 13. Written as DNA, the CDR3 is TGTGCCAGCACCTGGTCAGGGGGCTACGGCGATGGCTACACCTTC. Its protein product is CASTWSGGYGDGYTF.

The chain uses TRBV25-1 and TRBJ1-1; a possible D gene is TRBD1 (6 bases). Trimming removed 4 bases at V and 11 bases at J, with 14 bases between. Germline CDR1 MGHDK, CDR2 SYGVNS. This CDR3 spans 12 amino acids. For the CDR3, the DNA is TGTGCCAGCAGTGGAGGGGGGGCGAAGGCTTTCTTT. Encoded protein: CASSGGGAKAFF.

This clone was seen a few times. The genes are TRBV6-5 and TRBJ1-2; no definite D call. CDR1 MNHEY and CDR2 SVGAGI come from the germline V gene. Trimming took off 6 bases at V and 2 bases at J, with 4 bases between the two ends. The CDR3 loop spans 11 amino acids. Here the CDR3 reads CASRDNYGYTF. As DNA, the CDR3 is TGTGCCAGCAGGGACAACTATGGCTACACCTTC.

This rearrangement joins TRBV2 to TRBJ2-5, with 13 bases that match TRBD2. Germline loops: CDR1 SNHLY, CDR2 FYNNEI. J gave up 5 bases and V 9 bases, and 6 bases lay outside the gene matches. This CDR3 region has 14 residues. The CDR3 spells CASGLAGAFETQYF. The CDR3 DNA sequence: TGTGCCAGTGGACTAGCGGGAGCTTTCGAGACCCAGTACTTC.

The chain employs TRBV7-9 and TRBJ2-3; D is perhaps TRBD2 (6 bases). The CDR3 extends over 16 amino acids. CDR1 SEHNR and CDR2 FQNEAQ come from the germline V gene (reference sequence). Trimming shortened V by 5 bases and J by 0 bases, and 15 bases separated the two germline ends. Written as DNA, the CDR3 is TGTGCCAGCAGCCCCCGGGGGAGCACTAGCACAGATACGCAGTATTTT. Residues: CASSPRGSTSTDTQYF.

The chain links TRBV6-1 to TRBJ2-7; 8 nucleotides align to TRBD2. This CDR3 is built from 15 residues. Trimming cost V 4 bases and J 1 base; bases outside gene matches: 6. The germline CDR1 and CDR2 sequences are MNHNS and SASEGT. The CDR3 DNA follows: TGTGCCAGCAGTGGTGGAGCGGGAGAATCCTACGAGCAGTACTTC. Encoded protein: CASSGGAGESYEQYF.

This clone has a handful of counts. This rearrangement joins TRBV6-5 to TRBJ2-7, with 8 bases aligning to TRBD1. Trimming took 5 bases from V and 6 from J; bases not matched to a gene: 9. CDR3 length: 14 residues. Germline loops: CDR1 MNHEY, CDR2 SVGAGI. This CDR3 reads CASSAAGGVSEQYF. The CDR3 DNA is TGTGCCAGCAGTGCAGCAGGGGGCGTATCCGAGCAGTACTTC.

The rearrangement links TRBV18 to TRBJ1-5; 11 nucleotides align to TRBD1. The CDR3 consists of 15 residues. Germline CDR1 and CDR2: KGHSH and LQKENI. After removal of 2 bases from V and 6 bases from J, the junction contained 3 bases not matched to a gene. The CDR3 loop reads CASSPRDRGAQPQHF. The DNA of the CDR3 is TGTGCCAGCTCACCAAGGGACAGGGGGGCTCAGCCCCAGCATTTT.

This CDR3 is CASSPRVAGGQETQYF. CDR3 in DNA: TGTGCCAGCTCACCACGGGTAGCGGGAGGGCAAGAGACCCAGTACTTC. The chain carries TRBV18 and TRBJ2-5; TRBD2 matches 11 bases. The J segment lost 2 bases and the V segment lost 1 base, leaving 3 bases of the junction unmatched. The CDR3 spans 16 residues. Germline assignment: CDR1 KGHSH and CDR2 LQKENI.

The chain has TRBV2 and TRBJ2-5, with a weak D call TRBD1 (6 bases). Per germline, CDR1 SNHLY and CDR2 FYNNEI. Trimming removed 7 bases at V and 0 bases at J, with 6 bases between. The CDR3 sequence is 12 residues long. The CDR3 DNA reads TGTGCCAGCAAGGGGGACCAAGAGACCCAGTACTTC. Its translation is CASKGDQETQYF.

The rearrangement links TRBV18 to TRBJ1-3; TRBD1 might be the D (5 bases). V lost 2 bases and J lost 0, with 14 bases in between. Germline CDR1 is KGHSH and CDR2 is LQKENI. The CDR3 consists of 17 residues. CDR3 amino acids: CASSPSRGDYSGNTIYF. The CDR3 nucleotides read TGTGCCAGCTCACCATCCAGAGGGGACTACTCTGGAAACACCATATATTTT.

This clone was picked up a small number of times. The chain couples TRBV28 to TRBJ1-1, with D maybe TRBD1 (6 bases). CDR1 and CDR2 (germline): MDHEN, SYDVKM. The V and J ends lost 7 bases and 1 base respectively, with 16 bases between them. The CDR3 is made up of 15 amino acids. CDR3 sequence: CASTPGAGENTEAFF. The CDR3 region has the DNA TGTGCCAGCACCCCTGGGGCAGGGGAGAACACTGAAGCTTTCTTT.

The chain is built from TRBV7-3 and TRBJ2-5; TRBD1 matches 10 bases. J gave up 11 bases and V 2 bases, and 5 bases lay outside the gene matches. Germline V gives CDR1 SGHTA, CDR2 FQGTGA. CDR3 length: 13 amino acids. The CDR3 is CASSLAGTGEQYF. The CDR3 region has the DNA TGTGCCAGCAGCTTAGCAGGGACAGGGGAGCAGTACTTC.

The rearrangement links TRBV6-1 to TRBJ1-3; 8 positions match TRBD1. J lost 2 bases, V lost 2 bases, and 5 bases had no gene match. Per germline, CDR1 MNHNS and CDR2 SASEGT. The CDR3 spans 16 residues. The CDR3 loop is CASSEIETGAGNTIYF. The CDR3 DNA reads as TGTGCCAGCAGTGAAATCGAGACAGGGGCTGGAAACACCATATATTTT.

In its sample, this clone was seen once. This chain connects TRBV18 to TRBJ2-2; D may be TRBD1 (6 bases). Germline lookup yields CDR1 KGHSH and CDR2 LQKENI. Trimming removed 4 bases from V and 5 bases from J, with 20 bases in between. This CDR3 comprises 17 residues. This chain's CDR3 is CASSRGRPGDRTGELFF. As DNA, the CDR3 is TGTGCCAGCTCACGAGGTAGACCAGGGGATCGGACCGGGGAGCTGTTTTTT.

This chain connects TRBV11-2 to TRBJ2-5; no clear D. Germline CDR1 reads SGHAT; CDR2 reads FQNNGV. Trimming removed 0 bases at V and 5 bases at J, with 4 bases between. The CDR3 contains 12 residues. The CDR3 is CASSLEEETQYF. CDR3 DNA sequence: TGTGCCAGCAGCTTAGAGGAGGAGACCCAGTACTTC.

The CDR3 DNA follows: TGTGCCAGCAGCTTATCGGTATCAGAGACCTACGAGCAGTACTTC. This gives the protein CASSLSVSETYEQYF. The chain is built from TRBV7-9 and TRBJ2-7; D remains ambiguous. The germline V gene has CDR1 SEHNR and CDR2 FQNEAQ (reference sequence). The V gene lost 2 bases and the J gene lost 2 bases, with 13 bases spanning the gap. The CDR3 length is 15 residues.

The V gene is TRBV6-5, the J gene TRBJ1-5; 7 nucleotides align to TRBD1. V shed 4 bases, J shed 3 bases, and the junction held 3 bases outside the gene matches. This CDR3 region has 14 residues. Germline-derived CDR1 and CDR2 are MNHEY and SVGAGI. Here the CDR3 DNA reads TGTGCCAGCAGTTCACAGGGGATCAATCAGCCCCAGCATTTT. It is translated as CASSSQGINQPQHF.

This rearrangement joins TRBV10-2 to TRBJ1-5; D possibly corresponds to TRBD1 (5 bases). The CDR3 loop spans 16 amino acids. V was pared by 0 bases and J by 2 bases, with 11 bases between. Germline V gene sequence: CDR1 WSHSY, CDR2 SAAADI. CDR3 DNA: TGCGCCAGCAGTGAGTCGCGGGGGGTCGGCAATCAGCCCCAGCATTTT. Translated, it gives CASSESRGVGNQPQHF.

V gene TRBV4-1 combines with J gene TRBJ2-7; 7 bases fit TRBD1. V was clipped by 0 bases and J by 7 bases; unmatched bases: 6. Germline lookup yields CDR1 MGHRA and CDR2 YSYEKL. The CDR3 is 14 residues long. CDR3 sequence (DNA): TGCGCCAGCAGCCAAGATCCGACAGGGTGGGAGCAGTACTTC. This encodes CASSQDPTGWEQYF.